This T cell receptor (beta chain) was profiled in a study of T cells after posttransplantation cyclophosphamide. General study findings and limits: Later blood repertoires were often dominated by clones from the donor CD8+ memory compartment. Recipient CMV seropositivity and CMV reactivation strongly tracked TRB clonality. Tissue-infiltrating T cells from skin or gut overlapped little with blood T cells.

Using immunoSEQ multiplex PCR, the repertoire was profiled, and TCRdb retains in-frame clones only, with some absent. The sample has more than 15,000 clones; about 85% are singletons. Control samples came 1 year after myeloablative marrow transplants with methotrexate plus calcineurin inhibitor. Remarks on this clone: The antigen remains undetermined.

The CDR3 is 18 residues long. V was clipped by 3 bases and J by 3 bases; unmatched bases: 17. Germline V gene sequence: CDR1 SGHTA, CDR2 FQGNSA. Specimen: PBMCs, collected after allogeneic stem cell transplant with calcineurin inhibitor and methotrexate. This rearrangement joins TRBV7-2 to TRBJ2-7; 7 bases are a match to TRBD2. This receptor was obtained from a female patient between 18 and 30 years old who received an allogeneic stem cell transplant from an unrelated donor, was CMV-positive, and had acute and chronic GVHD. Certain T cells may be donor cells from the graft. DNA for the CDR3: TGTGCCAGCAGCTTGGTTTTAGCGGGCCTTCCTAAATTCTACGAGCAGTACTTC. Residues: CASSLVLAGLPKFYEQYF.